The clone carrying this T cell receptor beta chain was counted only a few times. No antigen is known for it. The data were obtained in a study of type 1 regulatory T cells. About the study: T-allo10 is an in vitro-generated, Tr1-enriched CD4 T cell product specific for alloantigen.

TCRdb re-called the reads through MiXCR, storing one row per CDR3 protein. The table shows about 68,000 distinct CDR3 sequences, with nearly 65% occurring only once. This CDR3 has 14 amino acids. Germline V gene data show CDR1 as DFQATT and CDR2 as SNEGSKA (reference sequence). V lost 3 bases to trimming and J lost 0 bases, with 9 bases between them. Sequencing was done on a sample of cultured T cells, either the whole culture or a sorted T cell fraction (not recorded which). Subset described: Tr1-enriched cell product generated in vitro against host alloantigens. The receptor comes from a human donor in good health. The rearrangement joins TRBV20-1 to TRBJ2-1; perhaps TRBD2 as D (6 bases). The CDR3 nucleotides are TGCAGTGCTAGGATACTAGCCTCCTACAATGAGCAGTTCTTC. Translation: CSARILASYNEQFF.